This T cell receptor beta chain was identified during a study of glioma-infiltrating T cells. The iRepertoire nested amplicon-rescue multiplex PCR amplified TCR alpha and beta CDR3s from RNA. TCRdb processed the multiplex PCR reads anew with MiXCR; each CDR3 protein has one entry. The sample shows 150,000 or so distinct CDR3 sequences, about two fifths of them seen only once. Points from the study as a whole: CDR3 overlap between tissue and blood was very small. Gliomas, especially low-grade, showed above-expected tissue-blood divergence; non-neoplastic patients showed below.

The CDR3 covers 14 residues. In germline, CDR1 is SNHLY, CDR2 FYNNEI. The V end was cut by 6 bases, the J end by 0 bases, with 12 bases between. The table lists this clonotype with a few counts. The antigen is undetermined. The clonotype originates from a human donor with low-grade glioma or glioblastoma, undergoing nonglioma brain surgery, or in good health (not recorded which). This chain joins TRBV2 and TRBJ2-7; no clear D. The sequencing sample was made of glioma tissue, nonneoplastic brain tissue, or PBMCs (not recorded which). The CDR3 region has the DNA TGTGCCAGCAGGCAGACGGTGGGCTCCTACGAGCAGTACTTC. Protein product: CASRQTVGSYEQYF. The variable domain in full, completed from reference TRBV2 and TRBJ2-7, reads EPEVTQTPSHQVTQMGQEVILRCVPISNHLYFYWYRQILGQKVEFLVSFYNNEISEKSEIFDDQFSVERPDGSNFTLKIRSTKLEDSAMYFCASRQTVGSYEQYFGPGTRLTVT.